Shown below are 29 T cell receptor beta chains from a single sample sequenced in a study of metastatic and nonmetastatic thyroid tumors. With MiXCR, TCRdb reprocessed the PCR reads. Here the sample spans tens of thousands of clones, less than 20% being singletons. Not a single patient had been given any form of treatment at any point before undergoing thyroid surgery. Source material: blood. The origin of the receptors is a female donor with papillary thyroid cancer or a benign thyroid nodule (not recorded which). Some clones in this sample may be carry-over from other donors' samples.

This clone was detected ten times or more. Other DNA variants within this sample encode the same CDR3. The V gene is TRBV6-1, the J gene TRBJ1-5; D gene unclear. V lost 2 bases and J 7 bases, leaving 6 bases between the germline ends. There are 12 residues in the CDR3. The V gene's germline CDR1 is MNHNS and CDR2 SASEGT. CDR3 region: CASSEFRQPQHF. The CDR3 DNA reads as TGTGCCAGCAGTGAATTCCGACAGCCCCAGCATTTT.

This clone was found many times. V and J are TRBV7-3 and TRBJ2-2; no clear D. The germline V and J ends were trimmed by 5 bases and 3 bases, with 4 bases remaining between them. Per germline, CDR1 SGHTA and CDR2 FQGTGA. CDR3 length equals 12 residues. The chain's CDR3 is CASSDYTGELFF. CDR3 nucleotides: TGTGCCAGCAGCGACTACACCGGGGAGCTGTTTTTT.

This clone was counted between two and nine times. The genes are TRBV6-1 and TRBJ1-2, with TRBD1 as a possible D gene (5 bases). Germline lookup yields CDR1 MNHNS and CDR2 SASEGT. This CDR3 is 12 amino acids long. Deletions cut 11 bases from V and 8 bases from J, with 18 bases between. DNA of the CDR3: TGTGCCTCTCAGGGTCACGGGATCGGCTACACCTTC. It translates to CASQGHGIGYTF.

In this sample, this clone turned up many times. V usage is TRBV2 and J usage is TRBJ2-5; 7 nucleotides agree with TRBD1. Germline-derived CDR1 and CDR2 are SNHLY and FYNNEI. V lost 3 bases and J lost 3; bases outside the gene matches: 7. CDR3 length equals 15 residues. CDR3 nucleotides: TGTGCCAGCAGTGACCGGGACAGAAGAAAAGAGACCCAGTACTTC. Protein sequence: CASSDRDRRKETQYF.

In its sample, this clone was seen once. An end of the junction does not agree with germline; a read error may underlie this. The V and J genes are TRBV11-2 and TRBJ2-2, with D maybe TRBD2 (5 bases). The CDR3 sequence is 14 residues long. Germline V lookup: CDR1 SGHAT, CDR2 FQNNGV. The CDR3 spells CVSSLPVNTGDLFF. The CDR3 region has the DNA TGTGTCAGCAGCTTACCAGTAAACACCGGGGATCTGTTTTTT.

This clone has a count of ten or more. V usage is TRBV20-1 and J usage is TRBJ2-7, with D perhaps TRBD2 (5 bases). The V gene's germline CDR1 is DFQATT and CDR2 SNEGSKA (reference sequence). CDR3 length equals 12 residues. The V end was cut by 6 bases, the J end by 2 bases, with 11 bases between. CDR3 sequence: CSAERTTYEQYF. The DNA of the CDR3 is TGCAGTGCCGAGCGGACGACCTACGAGCAGTACTTC.

In this sample, this clone turned up a few times. Mismatch with germline at one junction end may stem from a read error. V and J are TRBV27 and TRBJ2-7; D is unclear. Germline assignment: CDR1 MNHEY and CDR2 SMNVEV (reference sequence). The CDR3 has 14 residues. The CDR3 loop is CASSRETVNYDQYF. CDR3 nucleotide sequence: TGTGCCAGCAGCCGTGAAACAGTGAACTACGATCAGTACTTC.

By sample share, this clone is medium-sized. The rearrangement joins TRBV20-1 to TRBJ2-1; 14 nucleotides match TRBD2. Trimming took 5 bases from V and 4 from J; bases not matched to a gene: 7. Germline V CDR1 and CDR2: DFQATT, SNEGSKA (reference sequence). There are 16 residues in the CDR3. This CDR3 reads CSAPRLAGGPYNEQFF. In nucleotides, the CDR3 is TGCAGTGCTCCTAGACTAGCGGGAGGGCCGTACAATGAGCAGTTCTTC.

This clone was observed at least ten times. The chain recombines TRBV18 with TRBJ1-3; no clear D gene. The CDR3 totals 15 residues. V gave up 3 bases and J gave up 4 bases, with 13 bases separating them. Looked up from germline, CDR1 is KGHSH and CDR2 is LQKENI. The CDR3, as DNA: TGTGCCAGCTCACCTGACCCCCCGGGAGGAAACACCATATATTTT. This gives the protein CASSPDPPGGNTIYF.

The V gene is TRBV30, the J gene TRBJ1-6; D is unresolved. Trimming took 7 bases from V and 0 from J, leaving 10 bases between them. Germline V CDR1 and CDR2: GTSNPN, SVGIG (reference sequence). The length of the CDR3 is 14 residues. The CDR3 loop reads CASRLSSYNSPLHF. The CDR3 DNA is TGTGCCTCCCGACTTAGCTCCTATAATTCACCCCTCCACTTT.

This clone was found many times. This chain uses TRBV6-4 with TRBJ2-3; D is uncertain. Germline V gene sequence: CDR1 MRHNA, CDR2 SNTAGT. This CDR3 contains 13 residues. The ends were cut back, 2 bases at V and 2 bases at J, with 5 bases in the middle. The CDR3 protein is CASSDTSTDTQYF. The CDR3 DNA is TGTGCCAGCAGTGACACCTCCACAGATACGCAGTATTTT.

This clone has more than one count but fewer than ten. This could be a read error, since a much larger clone is one nucleotide away. The chain is built from TRBV15 and TRBJ2-5, with 8 bases lining up with TRBD1. This CDR3 has 13 residues. Per the germline V gene, CDR1 is LNHNV and CDR2 is YYDKDF (reference sequence). The V and J ends lost 4 bases and 4 bases, in that order; junction bases with no gene match: 2. The CDR3 DNA reads as TGTGCCACCAGCATAGACAGGGGAGAGACCCAGTACTTC. As protein: CATSIDRGETQYF.

In its sample, this clone was seen many times. The chain has TRBV2 and TRBJ2-5, with 8 bases that match TRBD1. This CDR3 contains 14 residues. From germline, CDR1 is SNHLY and CDR2 FYNNEI. Trimming at V came to 6 bases and at J to 3 bases, leaving 6 bases not matched to a gene. CDR3 amino acids: CASSDGQGKETQYF. The DNA for the CDR3 is TGTGCCAGCAGCGACGGACAGGGAAAAGAGACCCAGTACTTC.

In this sample, this clone turned up many times. The genes are TRBV11-1 and TRBJ2-3, with TRBD2 identical over 9 bases. CDR1 is SGHAT, CDR2 FQDESV, per germline (reference sequence). CDR3 length equals 18 residues. V was pared by 5 bases and J by 2 bases, with 14 bases of the junction left unmatched. Here the CDR3 reads CASSLTWTSEAHTDTQYF. For the CDR3, the DNA is TGTGCCAGCAGCCTAACCTGGACTAGCGAGGCTCACACAGATACGCAGTATTTT.

Only a few counts were recorded for this clone. CDR3: CASSNSGTNNEQFF. CDR3 nucleotide sequence: TGTGCCAGCAGTAATTCCGGGACCAACAATGAGCAGTTCTTC. The chain combines TRBV28 with TRBJ2-1; D may correspond to TRBD1 or TRBD2 (5 bases each). V dropped 5 bases and J dropped 5 bases, with 13 bases sitting between them. CDR3 length equals 14 residues. CDR1 and CDR2 from the germline V gene are MDHEN and SYDVKM.

This clone was observed many times. V gene TRBV5-1 combines with J gene TRBJ2-2; a weak D match, TRBD1 (5 bases). Germline CDR1 reads SGHRS; CDR2 reads YFSETQ. V lost 4 bases, J lost 0 bases, and 16 bases lay in between. This CDR3 is 17 amino acids long. The CDR3 nucleotides read TGCGCCAGCAGCCTGGAACCACTGACAGCGAACACCGGGGAGCTGTTTTTT. Protein: CASSLEPLTANTGELFF. The variable domain in full, completed from reference TRBV5-1 and TRBJ2-2, reads KAGVTQTPRYLIKTRGQQVTLSCSPISGHRSVSWYQQTPGQGLQFLFEYFSETQRNKGNFPGRFSGRQFSNSRSEMNVSTLELGDSALYLCASSLEPLTANTGELFFGEGSRLTVL.

This clone was counted many times. A junction end diverges from the germline sequence, so it may reflect a read error. J is TRBJ1-5 and V is TRBV5-6; no definite D call. Germline assignment: CDR1 SGHDT and CDR2 YYEEEE. The CDR3 length is 12 residues. The CDR3 region is CASSLFNQPQRF. CDR3 in DNA: TGTGCCAGCAGCTTGTTCAATCAGCCCCAGCGTTTT.

This clone was counted ten times or more. The chain links TRBV4-2 to TRBJ2-5; D tentatively fits TRBD1 or TRBD2 (5 bases each). Per germline, CDR1 LGHNA and CDR2 YNFKEQ. V was trimmed by 8 bases and J by 5 bases, leaving 12 bases between them. The CDR3 extends over 12 amino acids. The CDR3 is CASGTLAETQYF. The CDR3 DNA reads TGTGCCAGCGGGACCTTAGCGGAGACCCAGTACTTC.

This clone was seen ten or more times. The V call is TRBV9, the J call TRBJ1-2; no reliable D call. V lost 5 bases to trimming and J lost 4 bases, with 12 bases between them. Germline V gene lookup returns CDR1 SGDLS and CDR2 YYNGEE. This CDR3 has 13 residues. This CDR3 reads CASRPPGGYGYTF. The CDR3 region has the DNA TGTGCCAGCAGGCCTCCGGGAGGCTATGGCTACACCTTC.

Many counts were recorded for this clone. The genes are TRBV29-1 and TRBJ2-3; D unclear. Trimming left V 4 bases short and J 11 bases short, with 10 bases between. This CDR3 comprises 10 residues. CDR1 SQVTM and CDR2 ANQGSEA come from the germline V gene. Here the CDR3 DNA reads TGCAGCGTTGGTGACGTGTTGCAGTATTTT. This sequence encodes CSVGDVLQYF.

At least ten counts were recorded for this clone. The chain carries TRBV5-5 and TRBJ2-7; TRBD1 aligns across 10 bases. In germline, CDR1 is SGHKS, CDR2 YYEKEE (reference sequence). This CDR3 contains 13 residues. Trimming took 6 bases from V and 3 from J; bases not matched to a gene: 3. In DNA form, the CDR3 reads TGTGCCAGCACGCGGGACAGGGGCTACGAGCAGTACTTC. It yields the protein CASTRDRGYEQYF.

This clone has at least ten counts. V and J are TRBV2 and TRBJ2-7, with D unresolved. The germline V gene has CDR1 SNHLY and CDR2 FYNNEI. This CDR3 contains 15 residues. V lost 5 bases, J lost 6 bases, and 20 bases lay in between. CDR3 bases: TGTGCCAGCAGTCAGAGCCACTTGCCCCTCCTCGAGCAGTACTTC. Translated, it gives CASSQSHLPLLEQYF.

At least ten counts were recorded for this clone. The chain couples TRBV7-9 to TRBJ2-1, with D perhaps matching TRBD2 (5 bases). V lost 4 bases and J lost 12, with 13 bases in between. Germline-derived CDR1 and CDR2 are SEHNR and FQNEAQ (reference sequence). The CDR3 sequence is 12 residues long. CDR3 sequence (DNA): TGTGCCAGCAGCTCCGGACTCTCATGGCAGTTCTTC. It encodes CASSSGLSWQFF. Complete variable domain (other parts from reference TRBV7-9 and TRBJ2-1): DTGVSQNPRHKITKRGQNVTFRCDPISEHNRLYWYRQTLGQGPEFLTYFQNEAQLEKSRLLSDRFSAERPKGSFSTLEIQRTEQGDSAMYLCASSSGLSWQFFGPGTRLTVL.

This clone has a count of ten or more. This chain connects TRBV28 to TRBJ1-1; D is unresolved. The CDR3 totals 14 residues. Trimming removed 2 bases at V and 4 bases at J, with 11 bases between. Germline V gene data show CDR1 as MDHEN and CDR2 as SYDVKM. In nucleotides, the CDR3 is TGTGCCAGCAGTTTAAACCTCTGGGGCACTGAAGCTTTCTTT. Translated, it gives CASSLNLWGTEAFF.

This clone was observed many times. This sequence joins TRBV5-4 and TRBJ1-4; a possible D gene is TRBD1 (5 bases). This CDR3 region has 13 residues. The ends were cut back, 5 bases at V and 6 bases at J, with 11 bases in the middle. Germline loops: CDR1 SGHNT, CDR2 YYREEE (reference sequence). The CDR3 protein is CASRLGVHEKLFF. In nucleotides, the CDR3 is TGTGCCAGCAGGCTGGGGGTCCATGAAAAACTGTTTTTT.

This clone was seen a few times. The junction departs from the called germline gene at one end, perhaps through a read error. This chain links TRBV2 with TRBJ2-1, with D uncertain. This CDR3 spans 14 amino acids. Germline V gene sequence: CDR1 SNHLY, CDR2 FYNNEI. The CDR3 coding sequence is TGTGTCACCGGCAGGAGCGAAACACACAATGAGCATTTCTTC. Translated, it gives CVTGRSETHNEHFF.

This clone was picked up many times. The chain carries TRBV12-3 or TRBV12-4 and TRBJ2-3; 9 bases are a match to TRBD2. The V and J ends lost 4 bases and 0 bases, in that order; junction bases with no gene match: 8. This CDR3 is 17 amino acids long. The CDR3 sequence: CASSSLPLAGSTDTQYF. The CDR3 nucleotides read TGTGCCAGCAGTTCCCTCCCTCTAGCGGGAAGCACAGATACGCAGTATTTT.

This clone was found many times. J is TRBJ1-1 and V is TRBV6-5; D may be TRBD1 (6 bases). The CDR3 is 14 amino acids. CDR1 and CDR2 from the germline V gene are MNHEY and SVGAGI. V lost 2 bases to trimming and J lost 0 bases, with 7 bases between them. This CDR3 is CASSYRGLNTEAFF. CDR3 nucleotide sequence: TGTGCCAGCAGTTACAGGGGGTTGAACACTGAAGCTTTCTTT.

This clone was seen only a few times. Other DNA sequences in the same sample also yield this CDR3. The rearrangement joins TRBV20-1 to TRBJ2-7, with 10 bases lining up with TRBD2. Germline CDR1 is DFQATT and CDR2 is SNEGSKA (reference sequence). With 6 bases clipped from V and 7 bases from J, the junction kept 12 bases outside the gene matches. There are 14 residues in the CDR3. Here the CDR3 reads CSAATPSGRREQYF. CDR3 coding DNA: TGCAGTGCAGCGACTCCTAGCGGGAGACGAGAGCAGTACTTC.